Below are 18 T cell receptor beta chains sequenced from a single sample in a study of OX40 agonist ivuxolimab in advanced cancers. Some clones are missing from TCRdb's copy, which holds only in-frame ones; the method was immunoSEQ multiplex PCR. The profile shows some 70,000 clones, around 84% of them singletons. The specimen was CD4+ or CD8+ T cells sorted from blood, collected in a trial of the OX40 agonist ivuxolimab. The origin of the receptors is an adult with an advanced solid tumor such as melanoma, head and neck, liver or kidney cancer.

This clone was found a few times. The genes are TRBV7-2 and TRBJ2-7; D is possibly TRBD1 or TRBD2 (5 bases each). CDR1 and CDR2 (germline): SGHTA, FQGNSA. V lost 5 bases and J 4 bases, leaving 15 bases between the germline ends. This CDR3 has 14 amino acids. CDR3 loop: CASSTDWGGYEQYF. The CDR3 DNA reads TGTGCCAGCAGCACTGATTGGGGCGGGTACGAGCAGTACTTC.

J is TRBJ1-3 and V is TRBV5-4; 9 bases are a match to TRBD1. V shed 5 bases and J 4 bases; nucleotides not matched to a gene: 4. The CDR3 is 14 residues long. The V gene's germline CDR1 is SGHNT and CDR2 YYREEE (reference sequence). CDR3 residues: CASSLQGAGNTIYF. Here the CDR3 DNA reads TGTGCCAGCAGTCTACAGGGGGCGGGAAACACCATATATTTT.

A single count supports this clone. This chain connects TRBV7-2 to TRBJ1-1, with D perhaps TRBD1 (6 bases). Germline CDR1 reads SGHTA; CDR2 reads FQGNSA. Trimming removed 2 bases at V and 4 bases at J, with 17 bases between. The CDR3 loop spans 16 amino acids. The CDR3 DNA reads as TGTGCCAGCAGCTTAAAGCGAGGGGGTGTGAGCACTGAAGCTTTCTTT. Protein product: CASSLKRGGVSTEAFF.

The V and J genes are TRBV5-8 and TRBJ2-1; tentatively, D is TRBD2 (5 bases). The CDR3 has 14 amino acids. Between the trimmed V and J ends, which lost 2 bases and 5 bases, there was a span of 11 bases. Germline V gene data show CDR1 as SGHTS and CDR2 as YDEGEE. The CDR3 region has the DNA TGTGCCAGCAGCTTCGGGGTCTTTGACAATGAGCAGTTCTTC. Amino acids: CASSFGVFDNEQFF.

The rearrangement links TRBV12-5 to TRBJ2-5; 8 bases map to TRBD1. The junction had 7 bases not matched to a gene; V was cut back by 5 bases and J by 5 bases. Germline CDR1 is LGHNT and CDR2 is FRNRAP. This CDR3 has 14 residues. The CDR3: CASGTGQGRETQYF. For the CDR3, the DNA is TGTGCTAGTGGTACCGGACAGGGCAGGGAGACCCAGTACTTC.

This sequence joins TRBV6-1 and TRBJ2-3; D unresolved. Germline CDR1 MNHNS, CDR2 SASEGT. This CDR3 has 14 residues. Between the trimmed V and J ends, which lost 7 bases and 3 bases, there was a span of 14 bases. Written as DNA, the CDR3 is TGTGCCAGCAAATCAGGCCTAGGGACAGATACGCAGTATTTT. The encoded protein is CASKSGLGTDTQYF.

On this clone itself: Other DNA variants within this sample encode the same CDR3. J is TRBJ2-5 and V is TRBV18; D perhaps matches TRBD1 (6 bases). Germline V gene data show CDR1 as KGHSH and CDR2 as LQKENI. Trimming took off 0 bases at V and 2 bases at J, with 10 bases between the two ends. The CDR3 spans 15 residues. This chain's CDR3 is CASSPPAGAQETQYF. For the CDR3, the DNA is TGTGCCAGCTCACCACCGGCAGGGGCACAAGAGACCCAGTACTTC.

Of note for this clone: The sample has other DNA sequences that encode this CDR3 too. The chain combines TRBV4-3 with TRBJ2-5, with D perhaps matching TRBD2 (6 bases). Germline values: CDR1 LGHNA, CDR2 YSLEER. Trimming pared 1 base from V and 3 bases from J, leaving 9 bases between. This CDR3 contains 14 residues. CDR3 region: CASSQGLVEETQYF. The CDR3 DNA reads TGCGCCAGCAGCCAAGGACTAGTAGAAGAGACCCAGTACTTC.

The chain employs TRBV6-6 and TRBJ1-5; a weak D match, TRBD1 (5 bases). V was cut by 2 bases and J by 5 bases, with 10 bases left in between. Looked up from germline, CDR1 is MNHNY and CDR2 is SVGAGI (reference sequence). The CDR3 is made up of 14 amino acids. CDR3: CASSYATGDQPQHF. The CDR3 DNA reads TGTGCCAGCAGTTACGCCACAGGAGATCAGCCCCAGCATTTT.

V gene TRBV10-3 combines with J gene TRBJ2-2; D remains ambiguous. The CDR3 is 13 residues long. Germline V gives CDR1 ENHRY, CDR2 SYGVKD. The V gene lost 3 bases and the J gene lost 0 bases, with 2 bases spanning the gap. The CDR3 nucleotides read TGTGCCATCAGTGACCCGAACACCGGGGAGCTGTTTTTT. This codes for CAISDPNTGELFF.

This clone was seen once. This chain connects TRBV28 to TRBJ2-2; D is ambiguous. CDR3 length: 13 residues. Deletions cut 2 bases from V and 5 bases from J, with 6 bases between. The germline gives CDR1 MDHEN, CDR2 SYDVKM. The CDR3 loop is CASSLVGTGELFF. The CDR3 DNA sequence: TGTGCCAGCAGTTTAGTAGGGACCGGGGAGCTGTTTTTT.

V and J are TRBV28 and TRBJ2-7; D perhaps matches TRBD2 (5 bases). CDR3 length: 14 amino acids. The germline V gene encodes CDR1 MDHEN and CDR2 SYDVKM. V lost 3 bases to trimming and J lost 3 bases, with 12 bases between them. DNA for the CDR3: TGTGCCAGCAGTTTCGGCAGCGGAGGCTACGAGCAGTACTTC. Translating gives CASSFGSGGYEQYF.

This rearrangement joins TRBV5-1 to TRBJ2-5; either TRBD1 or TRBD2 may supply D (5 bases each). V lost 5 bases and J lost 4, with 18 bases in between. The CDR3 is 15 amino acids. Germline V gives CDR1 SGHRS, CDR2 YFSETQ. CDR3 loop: CASSSRDPRTETQYF. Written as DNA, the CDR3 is TGCGCCAGCAGTAGCCGGGACCCGAGGACAGAGACCCAGTACTTC.

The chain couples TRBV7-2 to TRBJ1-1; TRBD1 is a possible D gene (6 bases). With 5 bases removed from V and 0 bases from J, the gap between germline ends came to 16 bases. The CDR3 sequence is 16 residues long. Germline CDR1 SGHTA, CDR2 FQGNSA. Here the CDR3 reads CASSPGGPPMNTEAFF. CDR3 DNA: TGTGCCAGCAGCCCGGGGGGGCCCCCTATGAACACTGAAGCTTTCTTT.

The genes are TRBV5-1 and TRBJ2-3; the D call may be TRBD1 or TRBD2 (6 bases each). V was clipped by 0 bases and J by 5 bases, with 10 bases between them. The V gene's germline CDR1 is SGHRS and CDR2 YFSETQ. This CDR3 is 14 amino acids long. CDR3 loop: CASSLVGGRDTQYF. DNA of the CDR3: TGCGCCAGCAGCTTGGTAGGGGGGAGAGATACGCAGTATTTT.

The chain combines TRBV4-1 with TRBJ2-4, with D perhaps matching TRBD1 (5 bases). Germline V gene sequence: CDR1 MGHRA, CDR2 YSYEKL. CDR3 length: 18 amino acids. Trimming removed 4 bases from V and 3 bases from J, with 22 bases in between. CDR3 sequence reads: CASSRTLSGKVDKNIQYF. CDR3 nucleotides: TGCGCCAGCAGCCGAACCCTATCAGGGAAAGTGGACAAAAACATTCAGTACTTC.

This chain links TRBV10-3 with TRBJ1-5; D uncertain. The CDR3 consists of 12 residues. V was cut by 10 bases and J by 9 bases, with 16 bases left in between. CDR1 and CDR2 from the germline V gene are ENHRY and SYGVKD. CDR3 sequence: CATRSADGPQHF. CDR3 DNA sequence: TGTGCCACCCGGTCAGCAGATGGGCCCCAGCATTTT.

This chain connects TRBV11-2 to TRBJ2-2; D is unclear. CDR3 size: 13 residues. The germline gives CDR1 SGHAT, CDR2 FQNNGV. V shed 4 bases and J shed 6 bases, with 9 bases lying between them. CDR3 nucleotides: TGTGCCAGCAGCTCTTCTGGGGCCGGGGAGCTGTTTTTT. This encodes CASSSSGAGELFF.